This entry lists 29 T cell receptor beta chains sequenced from one sample in a study of T cells in Graves' hyperthyroidism and ophthalmopathy. The TCR beta CDR3 regions underwent amplification using RNA transcripts as the source. The primer set for the first-round RT-PCR of the TCR CDR3 was HTBI. TCRdb itself ran the multiplex PCR reads through MiXCR, one entry per CDR3 protein. This table holds a few hundred thousand distinct CDR3 sequences, about 16% found once. The sample taken for sequencing was blood. The source of these receptors is a woman aged 30 to 39 with Graves' ophthalmopathy.

Many counts were recorded for this clonotype. V gene TRBV2 combines with J gene TRBJ1-2; a possible D gene is TRBD1 (5 bases). CDR1 SNHLY and CDR2 FYNNEI come from the germline V gene. CDR3 length: 16 amino acids. V was pared by 1 base and J by 5 bases, with 17 bases between. The CDR3 DNA sequence: TGTGCCAGCAGTGAAGACGTGCCACAGGTTTCTTATGGCTACACCTTC. The encoded protein is CASSEDVPQVSYGYTF.

The V and J genes are TRBV6-5 and TRBJ2-2; no reliable D call. The V gene's germline CDR1 is MNHEY and CDR2 SVGAGI. With 2 bases removed from V and 0 bases from J, the gap between germline ends came to 7 bases. CDR3 size: 15 residues. The CDR3: CASSYTVANTGELFF. Written as DNA, the CDR3 is TGTGCCAGCAGTTACACGGTGGCGAACACCGGGGAGCTGTTTTTT.

The chain couples TRBV20-1 to TRBJ1-1; D unclear. The CDR3 extends over 12 amino acids. Trimming took off 3 bases at V and 6 bases at J, with 11 bases between the two ends. Germline V gene lookup returns CDR1 DFQATT and CDR2 SNEGSKA (reference sequence). CDR3 sequence: CSASFSLAEAFF. The DNA of the CDR3 is TGCAGTGCTAGTTTCTCCCTCGCTGAAGCTTTCTTT.

This clonotype has ten or more counts. The chain couples TRBV11-1 to TRBJ2-7; the D gene could be TRBD1 or TRBD2 (5 bases each). Germline CDR1 reads SGHAT; CDR2 reads FQDESV (reference sequence). This CDR3 is 15 amino acids long. V lost 5 bases to trimming and J lost 3 bases, with 17 bases between them. CDR3 region: CASSEGQLPHYEQYF. CDR3 in DNA: TGTGCCAGCAGCGAGGGGCAACTGCCCCACTACGAGCAGTACTTC.

A few counts support this clonotype. The chain carries TRBV25-1 and TRBJ2-7, with TRBD2 identical over 14 bases. With V trimmed by 3 bases and J by 0 bases, 16 bases remained unmatched. The CDR3 sequence is 21 residues long. Per the germline V gene, CDR1 is MGHDK and CDR2 is SYGVNS. The CDR3 DNA reads TGTGCCAGCAGTGATGACCACCCGGGACTAGCGGGAGAGCCGACCTCCTACGAGCAGTACTTC. It codes for CASSDDHPGLAGEPTSYEQYF.

This clonotype turned up a few times. The V call is TRBV19, the J call TRBJ2-6; D is unresolved. The V gene's germline CDR1 is LNHDA and CDR2 SQIVND (reference sequence). Between the trimmed V and J ends, which lost 3 bases and 0 bases, there was a span of 12 bases. The CDR3 sequence is 17 residues long. The CDR3 sequence: CASSILPLSSGANVLTF. The CDR3 nucleotides are TGTGCCAGTAGTATCCTCCCGCTCAGCTCTGGGGCCAACGTCCTGACTTTC.

There are many counts of this clonotype. The chain carries TRBV7-2 and TRBJ1-1; 8 bases fit TRBD1. The CDR3 has 16 amino acids. After removal of 2 bases from V and 3 bases from J, the junction contained 8 bases not matched to a gene. Germline V gene lookup returns CDR1 SGHTA and CDR2 FQGNSA. The CDR3 sequence is CASSLIAGGGYTEAFF. In nucleotides, the CDR3 is TGTGCCAGCAGCTTAATTGCAGGGGGCGGATACACTGAAGCTTTCTTT.

This clonotype occurred a few times. The V gene is TRBV25-1, the J gene TRBJ2-3; perhaps TRBD1 as D (5 bases). Trimming took off 6 bases at V and 6 bases at J, with 13 bases between the two ends. The CDR3 consists of 13 residues. Germline CDR1 is MGHDK and CDR2 is SYGVNS. The CDR3 loop is CASRSSGLDTQYF. The CDR3 nucleotides read TGTGCCAGCAGATCTTCAGGGTTGGATACGCAGTATTTT.

This clonotype has a count of ten or more. This chain joins TRBV7-3 and TRBJ2-2; D uncertain. The germline V gene has CDR1 SGHTA and CDR2 FQGTGA. The CDR3 totals 12 residues. With 2 bases removed from V and 7 bases from J, the gap between germline ends came to 5 bases. In DNA form, the CDR3 reads TGTGCCAGCAGCTTACATAACGGGGAGCTGTTTTTT. This gives the protein CASSLHNGELFF.

This clonotype came up many times. As DNA, the CDR3 is TGTGCCAGCAGTTGGGTAATGGGGGGGAGCTCCTACAATGAGCAGTTCTTC. Its protein is CASSWVMGGSSYNEQFF. The J gene is TRBJ2-1, the V gene TRBV6-1; 7 nucleotides align to TRBD2. Unmatched junction bases numbered 10, after V lost 5 bases and J lost 0 bases. The CDR3 length is 17 residues. Germline V lookup: CDR1 MNHNS, CDR2 SASEGT.

This clonotype was observed a handful of times. The genes are TRBV28 and TRBJ1-3; 7 positions agree with TRBD1. The ends lost 8 bases at V and 0 bases at J; junction bases unmatched: 7. The CDR3 is 15 amino acids. The germline gives CDR1 MDHEN, CDR2 SYDVKM. The CDR3 here is CASRWDSSSGNTIYF. As DNA, the CDR3 is TGTGCCAGCCGATGGGACAGCAGCTCTGGAAACACCATATATTTT.

The V and J genes are TRBV9 and TRBJ1-1, with a tentative D call TRBD1 (5 bases). With 3 bases removed from V and 1 base from J, the gap between germline ends came to 16 bases. In germline, CDR1 is SGDLS, CDR2 YYNGEE. The CDR3 has 16 residues. The CDR3 is CASSAFPGLKNTEAFF. CDR3 nucleotides: TGTGCCAGCAGCGCTTTCCCGGGACTCAAGAACACTGAAGCTTTCTTT.

This clonotype has just a few counts. The V gene is TRBV6-4, the J gene TRBJ2-7, with 9 bases identical to TRBD2. CDR3 length: 13 amino acids. Germline assignment: CDR1 MRHNA and CDR2 SNTAGT. V dropped 4 bases and J dropped 5; count of bases not matched to a gene: 3. The CDR3 spells CASSAGLADEQYF. The CDR3 coding sequence is TGTGCCAGCAGTGCGGGACTAGCAGACGAGCAGTACTTC.

This clonotype was observed many times. The rearrangement links TRBV12-3 or TRBV12-4 to TRBJ1-3; D call uncertain. The CDR3 totals 13 residues. Trimming stripped 6 bases from V and 6 bases from J, with 12 bases between. CDR3 sequence: CASRQLMANTIYF. CDR3 nucleotide sequence: TGTGCCAGCAGACAACTTATGGCAAACACCATATATTTT.

This clonotype appeared many times. V usage is TRBV20-1 and J usage is TRBJ2-1, with 7 bases fitting TRBD1. From germline, CDR1 is DFQATT and CDR2 SNEGSKA (reference sequence). The CDR3 runs to 15 residues. With 8 bases clipped from V and 0 bases from J, the junction kept 10 bases outside the gene matches. CDR3 in DNA: TGCAGTTCTCGACCCAGGGGGTCCTCCTACAATGAGCAGTTCTTC. Translated: CSSRPRGSSYNEQFF.

At least ten counts were recorded for this clonotype. The chain couples TRBV3-1 to TRBJ1-1; 7 nucleotides match TRBD1. The CDR3 loop spans 13 amino acids. V was clipped by 3 bases and J by 6 bases; unmatched bases: 4. Looked up from germline, CDR1 is LGHDT and CDR2 is YNNKEL (reference sequence). In DNA, the CDR3 is TGTGCCAGCAGCCAGACAGGGTTAGCTGAAGCTTTCTTT. Translated, it gives CASSQTGLAEAFF.

This clonotype was seen a few times. CDR3 sequence (DNA): TGTGCCAGCACTTCGGACAGGGGTCCCTACGAGCAGTACTTC. Its protein is CASTSDRGPYEQYF. This chain joins TRBV6-1 and TRBJ2-7; 9 positions match TRBD1. This CDR3 comprises 14 residues. Germline CDR1 reads MNHNS; CDR2 reads SASEGT. Germline trimming cut 7 bases from V and 2 bases from J; bases unmatched to any gene: 6.

The chain employs TRBV27 and TRBJ2-7, with 10 positions matching TRBD2. The germline V gene encodes CDR1 MNHEY and CDR2 SMNVEV (reference sequence). The CDR3 covers 18 residues. The J segment lost 2 bases and the V segment lost 3 bases, leaving 13 bases of the junction unmatched. The CDR3 reads CASSFLAGEPIPTYEQYF. CDR3 nucleotides: TGTGCCAGCAGTTTCCTAGCGGGAGAGCCGATCCCTACCTACGAGCAGTACTTC.

V and J are TRBV7-6 and TRBJ2-3, with 8 bases that match TRBD2. Germline CDR1 SGHVS, CDR2 FNYEAQ. This CDR3 region has 17 residues. With V trimmed by 6 bases and J by 2 bases, 13 bases remained unmatched. The DNA of the CDR3 is TGTGCCAGCAGTCCGGGACTAGACCCGTTCTTCACAGATACGCAGTATTTT. Protein: CASSPGLDPFFTDTQYF.

This clonotype has at least ten counts. The rearrangement uses TRBV5-1 and TRBJ2-7; unclear D gene. Trimming pared 1 base from V and 1 base from J, leaving 9 bases between. This CDR3 is built from 14 residues. CDR1 is SGHRS and CDR2 is YFSETQ in the germline V gene. The CDR3 protein is CASSLTVMSYEQYF. The CDR3 DNA reads as TGCGCCAGCAGCTTGACGGTTATGTCCTACGAGCAGTACTTC.

This clonotype has more than one count but fewer than ten. V and J are TRBV20-1 and TRBJ2-2; TRBD1 agrees at 7 bases. V dropped 0 bases and J dropped 14; count of bases not matched to a gene: 3. The germline CDR1 and CDR2 sequences are DFQATT and SNEGSKA (reference sequence). This CDR3 contains 11 residues. DNA of the CDR3: TGCAGTGCTAGAGAGGGGACAGACCTGTTTTTT. It yields the protein CSAREGTDLFF.

This clonotype was picked up many times. This chain uses TRBV7-9 with TRBJ2-1, with 10 bases that match TRBD2. Trimming at V came to 2 bases and at J to 7 bases, leaving 2 bases not matched to a gene. The germline V gene encodes CDR1 SEHNR and CDR2 FQNEAQ (reference sequence). This CDR3 is 14 amino acids long. CDR3 residues: CASSLQLAGNEQFF. As DNA, the CDR3 is TGTGCCAGCAGCTTACAACTAGCGGGGAATGAGCAGTTCTTC. Variable domain in full (rest from reference TRBV7-9 and TRBJ2-1): DTGVSQNPRHKITKRGQNVTFRCDPISEHNRLYWYRQTLGQGPEFLTYFQNEAQLEKSRLLSDRFSAERPKGSFSTLEIQRTEQGDSAMYLCASSLQLAGNEQFFGPGTRLTVL.

This clonotype was seen ten or more times. This sequence joins TRBV20-1 and TRBJ2-2; no clear D. V was pared by 6 bases and J by 8 bases, with 10 bases between. The CDR3 is made up of 11 amino acids. CDR1 is DFQATT and CDR2 is SNEGSKA in the germline V gene (reference sequence). CDR3: CSARSPGELFF. CDR3 bases: TGCAGTGCCCGCTCCCCGGGGGAGCTGTTTTTT.

This clonotype was counted at least ten times. The chain combines TRBV14 with TRBJ2-5; D gene unclear. The V gene lost 0 bases and the J gene lost 7 bases, with 12 bases spanning the gap. The CDR3 spans 14 residues. Germline lookup yields CDR1 SGHDN and CDR2 FVKESK. In DNA form, the CDR3 reads TGTGCCAGCAGCCAAGAGGCCACGGTGGGGACCCAGTACTTC. Amino acid sequence: CASSQEATVGTQYF.

The table lists this clonotype with a few counts. The chain employs TRBV5-1 and TRBJ1-4, with TRBD1 identical over 7 bases. Germline V gene lookup returns CDR1 SGHRS and CDR2 YFSETQ. J was trimmed by 8 bases and V by 3 bases; bases with no gene match: 10. The CDR3 covers 15 residues. CDR3 protein: CASSYEEGAREKLFF. In DNA form, the CDR3 reads TGCGCCAGCAGCTACGAAGAGGGGGCTCGGGAAAAACTGTTTTTT.

The CDR3 loop reads CASSRWTGRRNTEAFF. DNA for the CDR3: TGTGCCAGCAGTCGTTGGACAGGGCGCCGGAACACTGAAGCTTTCTTT. The chain recombines TRBV12-3 or TRBV12-4 with TRBJ1-1, with 8 bases lining up with TRBD1. The CDR3 runs 16 residues. J was trimmed by 1 base and V by 5 bases; bases with no gene match: 9.

This clonotype has only a few counts. This chain links TRBV4-1 with TRBJ2-5; D is unresolved. The CDR3 loop spans 16 amino acids. The germline V and J ends were trimmed by 3 bases and 7 bases, with 21 bases remaining between them. Looked up from germline, CDR1 is MGHRA and CDR2 is YSYEKL. DNA of the CDR3: TGCGCCAGCAGCCACCCCCTTCTCGCCCAGCGCGGGACCCAGTACTTC. Translation gives CASSHPLLAQRGTQYF.

At least ten counts were recorded for this clonotype. This sequence joins TRBV28 and TRBJ1-1; 7 bases line up with TRBD1. V trimming: 5 bases; J trimming: 4 bases; junction bases outside the gene matches: 7. This CDR3 comprises 14 residues. Germline V lookup: CDR1 MDHEN, CDR2 SYDVKM. The CDR3 protein is CASSIPTGTTEAFF. CDR3 coding DNA: TGTGCCAGCAGTATCCCGACAGGGACCACTGAAGCTTTCTTT.

This clonotype was counted ten times or more. The V and J genes are TRBV5-6 and TRBJ1-2, with a weak D call TRBD1 (6 bases). Per germline, CDR1 SGHDT and CDR2 YYEEEE. Trimming took 2 bases from V and 6 from J, leaving 14 bases between them. This CDR3 spans 14 amino acids. The CDR3 here is CASSFTGFWNGYTF. CDR3 in DNA: TGTGCCAGCAGCTTTACAGGGTTTTGGAATGGCTACACCTTC.